The clone carrying this TCR beta chain was seen repeatedly, ten times or more. Its cognate antigen is unknown. The read halts 3 residues ahead of the CDR3 end, with the missing end drawn from the germline J gene. The data are from a study of T cell clonality in common variable immunodeficiency. Study results and limitations: In common variable immunodeficiency, TCR beta chains reportedly carried fewer deletions and N-nucleotide insertions.

The CDR3 covers 15 residues. Trimming removed 3 bases at V and 4 bases at J, with 15 bases between. Germline V gene lookup returns CDR1 SEHNR and CDR2 FQNEAQ (reference sequence). Some clones are missing from TCRdb's copy, which holds only in-frame ones; the method was immunoSEQ multiplex PCR. This sample has around 20,000 clones, each found more than once. Both groups were predominantly of Caucasian heritage. The sequence was obtained from a human donor with common variable immunodeficiency. Sample: peripheral blood mononuclear cells. The chain links TRBV7-9 to TRBJ2-5; possibly TRBD1 for D (6 bases). The chain's CDR3 is CASSFKGETRETQYF. CDR3 DNA (partial): TGTGCCAGCAGCTTCAAGGGGGAGACGAGAGAGACC.